One sample yielded the 3 T cell receptor beta chains listed below, sequenced in a study of cytomegalovirus exposure and HLA in healthy donors. The PCR was carried out with 60 Vbeta primers and 13 Jbeta primers. Repertoires were generated with immunoSEQ multiplex PCR, while TCRdb's copy carries only in-frame clones and drops some. Of about 110,000 clones listed, around 73% were seen once; the top ten hold about 8%. The source material was PBMCs. The receptors come from a man aged 25 to 40 in good health and CMV-seronegative.

The chain carries TRBV28 and TRBJ1-5, with 9 bases fitting TRBD1. Germline-derived CDR1 and CDR2 are MDHEN and SYDVKM. This CDR3 region has 15 residues. The V and J ends lost 5 bases and 0 bases, in that order; junction bases with no gene match: 2. CDR3 DNA: TGTGCCAGCAGTCGGGACAGGGCTAGCAATCAGCCCCAGCATTTT. It is translated as CASSRDRASNQPQHF.

The CDR3 bases are TGCGCCAGCAGTGGGGACAGGAGCCATGGGAATGAGCAGTTCTTC. Protein: CASSGDRSHGNEQFF. V usage is TRBV10-1 and J usage is TRBJ2-1; TRBD1 matches 8 bases. V dropped 4 bases and J dropped 7; count of bases not matched to a gene: 9. CDR3 length equals 15 residues. Germline V gene lookup returns CDR1 WNHNN and CDR2 SYGVQD (reference sequence).

The rearrangement links TRBV5-1 to TRBJ2-7; TRBD2 agrees at 14 bases. This CDR3 is built from 17 residues. Trimming took 3 bases from V and 7 from J; bases not matched to a gene: 12. Germline V gene sequence: CDR1 SGHRS, CDR2 YFSETQ. In DNA form, the CDR3 reads TGCGCCAGCAGCTGGGGGACTAGCGGGAGACAGCCTAGGGAGCAGTACTTC. It encodes CASSWGTSGRQPREQYF.